This T cell receptor beta chain comes out of a study of cytomegalovirus exposure and HLA in healthy donors. Broader study findings: There were reportedly fewer N-insertions in an Asian-associated ancestry cluster than the roughly 670-donor mean, in a later analysis. Most of the TCR beta V segments (in an earlier analysis) were productive either about 90% or about 30% of the time. HLA alleles were associated with 16,951 TCR beta sequences in a later analysis at 0.05 false discovery rate.

A remark on this clone: Its antigen is unidentified.

CDR1 is LNHNV, CDR2 YYDKDF, per germline (reference sequence). J gave up 5 bases and V 5 bases, and 3 bases lay outside the gene matches. The CDR3 loop spans 13 amino acids. PCR employed 60 Vbeta and 13 Jbeta primers. TCRdb's table, derived via immunoSEQ multiplex PCR, lists solely in-frame clones and lacks some. The sample has approximately 150,000 clones, roughly 80% seen once; the top ten hold less than 4.5%. The sample taken for sequencing was PBMCs. The chain joins TRBV15 to TRBJ2-7, with 10 bases that match TRBD1. The clonotype comes from a man under 40 in good health and CMV-seropositive. The CDR3 nucleotides read TGTGCCACCAGCGGGGACAGGGGCCACGAGCAGTACTTC. It codes for CATSGDRGHEQYF.